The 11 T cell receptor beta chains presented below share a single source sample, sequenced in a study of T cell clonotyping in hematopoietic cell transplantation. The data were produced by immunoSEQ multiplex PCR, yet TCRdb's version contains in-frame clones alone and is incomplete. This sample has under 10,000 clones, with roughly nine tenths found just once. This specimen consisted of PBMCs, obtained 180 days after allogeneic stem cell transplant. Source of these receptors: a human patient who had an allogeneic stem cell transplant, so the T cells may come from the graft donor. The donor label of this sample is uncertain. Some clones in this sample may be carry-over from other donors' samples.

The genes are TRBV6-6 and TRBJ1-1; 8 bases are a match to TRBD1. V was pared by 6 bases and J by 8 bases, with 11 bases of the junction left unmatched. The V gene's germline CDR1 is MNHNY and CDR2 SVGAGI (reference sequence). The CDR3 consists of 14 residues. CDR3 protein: CASSAGNRGREAFF. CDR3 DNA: TGTGCCAGCAGCGCCGGGAACAGGGGGAGAGAAGCTTTCTTT.

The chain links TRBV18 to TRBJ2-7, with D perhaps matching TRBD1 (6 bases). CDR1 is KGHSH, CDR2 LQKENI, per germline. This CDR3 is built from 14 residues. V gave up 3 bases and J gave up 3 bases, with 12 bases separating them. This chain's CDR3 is CASSPSGTSYEQYF. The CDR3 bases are TGTGCCAGCTCACCTTCCGGGACAAGCTACGAGCAGTACTTC.

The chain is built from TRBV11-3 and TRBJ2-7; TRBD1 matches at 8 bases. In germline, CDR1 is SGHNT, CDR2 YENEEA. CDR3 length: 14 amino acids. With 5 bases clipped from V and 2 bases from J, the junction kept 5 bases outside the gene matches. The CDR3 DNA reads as TGTGCCAGCAGCCCCGGGACAGGCCCCTACGAGCAGTACTTC. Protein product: CASSPGTGPYEQYF.

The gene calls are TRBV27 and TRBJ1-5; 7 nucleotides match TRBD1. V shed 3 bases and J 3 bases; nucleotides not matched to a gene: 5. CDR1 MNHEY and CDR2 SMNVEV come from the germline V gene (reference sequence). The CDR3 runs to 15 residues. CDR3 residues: CASSFDRAPNQPQHF. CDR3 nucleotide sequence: TGTGCCAGCAGTTTCGACAGGGCCCCCAATCAGCCCCAGCATTTT.

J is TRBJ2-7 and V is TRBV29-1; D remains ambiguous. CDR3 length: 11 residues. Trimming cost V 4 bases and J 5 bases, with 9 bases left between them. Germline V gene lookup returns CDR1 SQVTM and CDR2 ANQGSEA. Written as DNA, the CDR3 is TGCAGCGTTGTTTACTTCCACGAGCAGTACTTC. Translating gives CSVVYFHEQYF.

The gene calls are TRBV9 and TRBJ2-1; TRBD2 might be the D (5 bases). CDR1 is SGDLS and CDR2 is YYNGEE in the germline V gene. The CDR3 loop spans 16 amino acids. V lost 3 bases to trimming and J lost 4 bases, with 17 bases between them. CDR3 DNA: TGTGCCAGCAGCGCCCTCGACCAGCGGACTTACAATGAGCAGTTCTTC. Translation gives CASSALDQRTYNEQFF.

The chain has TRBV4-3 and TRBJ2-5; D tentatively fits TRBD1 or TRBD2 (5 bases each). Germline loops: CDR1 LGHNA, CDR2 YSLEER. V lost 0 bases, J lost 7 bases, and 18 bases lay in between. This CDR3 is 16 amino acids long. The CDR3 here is CASSQEIAVRGLTQYF. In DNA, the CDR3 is TGCGCCAGCAGCCAAGAAATCGCAGTGAGGGGTCTGACCCAGTACTTC.

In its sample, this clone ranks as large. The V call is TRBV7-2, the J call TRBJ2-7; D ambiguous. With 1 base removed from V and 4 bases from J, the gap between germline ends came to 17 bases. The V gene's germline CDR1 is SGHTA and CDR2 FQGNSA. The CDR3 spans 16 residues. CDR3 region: CASSLGALIPIYEQYF. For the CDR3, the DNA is TGTGCCAGCAGCTTAGGGGCGCTAATACCGATTTACGAGCAGTACTTC.

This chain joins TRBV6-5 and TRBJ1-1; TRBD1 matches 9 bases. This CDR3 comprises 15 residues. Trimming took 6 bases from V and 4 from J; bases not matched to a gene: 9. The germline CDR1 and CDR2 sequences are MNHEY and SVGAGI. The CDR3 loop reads CASSKGGQGGTEAFF. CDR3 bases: TGTGCCAGCAGCAAAGGGGGACAGGGTGGCACTGAAGCTTTCTTT.

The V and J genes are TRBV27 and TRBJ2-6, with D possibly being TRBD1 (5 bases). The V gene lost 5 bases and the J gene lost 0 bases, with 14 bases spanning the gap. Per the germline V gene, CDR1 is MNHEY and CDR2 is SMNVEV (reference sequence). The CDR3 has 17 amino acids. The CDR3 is CASSPYQGSSGANVLTF. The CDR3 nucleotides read TGTGCCAGCAGTCCGTACCAGGGCAGCTCTGGGGCCAACGTCCTGACTTTC.

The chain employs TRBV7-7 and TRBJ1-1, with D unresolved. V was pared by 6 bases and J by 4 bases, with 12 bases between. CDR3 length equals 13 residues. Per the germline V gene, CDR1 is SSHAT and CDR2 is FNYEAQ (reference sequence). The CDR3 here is CASSIQVGTEAFF. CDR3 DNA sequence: TGTGCCAGCAGTATCCAAGTAGGCACTGAAGCTTTCTTT.